This T cell receptor beta chain was found in a study of blood T cells in healthy people across ages. The wider study: Template switching picked up about one barcoded beta molecule for each two T cells.

Together with a sample-barcoded 5' primer, a J-beta primer mix was included in a second PCR lasting roughly 6 to 12 cycles. MiXCR, run by TCRdb on the 5' RACE reads, gives a single entry per CDR3 protein. The sample includes 600,000 to 850,000 distinct CDR3 sequences, around 46% of them seen just once. Findings and caveats of the study: Comparison with aged donors showed that long-lived donors had more naive CD4+ cells and higher diversity. Observed TCR beta diversity per million T cells went down as age went up. This fall followed a roughly linear course with age.

There were healthy Caucasian individuals from Russia, aged about 6 to 100, serving as donors. Germline lookup yields CDR1 SEHNR and CDR2 FQNEAQ (reference sequence). J was trimmed by 5 bases and V by 7 bases; bases with no gene match: 10. This CDR3 has 15 amino acids. A few counts support this clonotype. What it binds is unknown. Sequenced material: blood. The sequence derives from a woman aged 55-69 years in good health. This chain joins TRBV7-9 and TRBJ2-5, with 10 nucleotides matching TRBD2. The CDR3 region has the DNA TGTGCCAGCACCTACAGCCTAGCGGGAGTTGAGACCCAGTACTTC. Translating gives CASTYSLAGVETQYF.